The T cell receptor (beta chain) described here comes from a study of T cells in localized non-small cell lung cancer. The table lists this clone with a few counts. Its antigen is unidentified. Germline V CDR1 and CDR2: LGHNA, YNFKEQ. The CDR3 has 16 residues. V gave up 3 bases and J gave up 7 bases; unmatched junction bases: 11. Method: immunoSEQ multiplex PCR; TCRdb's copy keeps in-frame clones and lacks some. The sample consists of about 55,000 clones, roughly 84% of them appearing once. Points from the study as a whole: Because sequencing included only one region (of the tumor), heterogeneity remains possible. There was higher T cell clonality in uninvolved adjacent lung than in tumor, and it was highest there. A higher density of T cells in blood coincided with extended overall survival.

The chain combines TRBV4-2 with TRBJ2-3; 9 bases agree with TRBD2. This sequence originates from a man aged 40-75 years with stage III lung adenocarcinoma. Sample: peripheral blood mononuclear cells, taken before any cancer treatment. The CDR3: CASSQGGGAVINTQYF. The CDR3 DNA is TGTGCCAGCAGCCAGGGCGGGGGGGCCGTTATAAATACGCAGTATTTT.